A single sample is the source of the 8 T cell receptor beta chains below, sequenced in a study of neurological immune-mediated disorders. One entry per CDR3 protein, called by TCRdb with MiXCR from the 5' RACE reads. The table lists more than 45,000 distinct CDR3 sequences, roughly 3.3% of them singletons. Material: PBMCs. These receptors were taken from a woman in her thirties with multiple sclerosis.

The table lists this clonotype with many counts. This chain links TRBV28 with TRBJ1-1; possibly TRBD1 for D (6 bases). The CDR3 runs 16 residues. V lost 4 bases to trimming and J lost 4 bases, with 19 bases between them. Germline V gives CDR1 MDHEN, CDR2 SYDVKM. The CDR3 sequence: CASSSGTPSTGTEAFF. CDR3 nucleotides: TGTGCCAGCAGTTCCGGGACACCCTCGACGGGCACTGAAGCTTTCTTT.

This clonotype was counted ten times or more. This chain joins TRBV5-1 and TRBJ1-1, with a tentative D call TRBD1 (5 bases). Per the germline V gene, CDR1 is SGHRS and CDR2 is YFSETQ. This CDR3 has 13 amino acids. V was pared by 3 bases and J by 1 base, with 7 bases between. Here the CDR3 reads CASSSGQNTEAFF. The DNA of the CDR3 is TGCGCCAGCAGCTCCGGACAGAACACTGAAGCTTTCTTT. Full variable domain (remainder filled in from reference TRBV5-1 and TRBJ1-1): KAGVTQTPRYLIKTRGQQVTLSCSPISGHRSVSWYQQTPGQGLQFLFEYFSETQRNKGNFPGRFSGRQFSNSRSEMNVSTLELGDSALYLCASSSGQNTEAFFGQGTRLTVV.

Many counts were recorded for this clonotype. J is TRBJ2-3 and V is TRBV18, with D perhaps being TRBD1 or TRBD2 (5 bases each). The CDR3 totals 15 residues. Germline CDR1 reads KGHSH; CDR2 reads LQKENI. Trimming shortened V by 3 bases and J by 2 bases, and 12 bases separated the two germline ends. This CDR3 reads CASSPSAGATDTQYF. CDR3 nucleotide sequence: TGTGCCAGCTCACCTTCCGCCGGGGCCACAGATACGCAGTATTTT.

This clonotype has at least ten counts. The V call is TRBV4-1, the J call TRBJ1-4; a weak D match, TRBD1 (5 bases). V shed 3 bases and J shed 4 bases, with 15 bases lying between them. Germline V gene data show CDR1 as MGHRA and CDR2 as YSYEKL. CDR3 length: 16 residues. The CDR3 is CASSQRGSLINEKLFF. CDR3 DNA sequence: TGCGCCAGCAGCCAGCGGGGGAGTCTTATTAATGAAAAACTGTTTTTT.

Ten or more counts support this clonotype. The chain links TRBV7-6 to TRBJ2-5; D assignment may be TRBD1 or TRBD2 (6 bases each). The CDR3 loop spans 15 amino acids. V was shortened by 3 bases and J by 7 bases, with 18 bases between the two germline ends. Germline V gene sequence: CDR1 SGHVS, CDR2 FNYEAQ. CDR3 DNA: TGTGCCAGCAGCTTTCCACCGGTGGAGGGGGGGACCCAGTACTTC. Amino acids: CASSFPPVEGGTQYF.

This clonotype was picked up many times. CDR3 coding DNA: TGCAGTGCTAGAGAGAAGACAGGGGGCTTCGAGACCCAGTACTTC. Translation gives CSAREKTGGFETQYF. The chain employs TRBV20-1 and TRBJ2-5; TRBD1 matches 10 bases. The length of the CDR3 is 15 residues. CDR1 and CDR2 (germline): DFQATT, SNEGSKA (reference sequence). V trimming: 0 bases; J trimming: 5 bases; junction bases outside the gene matches: 6.

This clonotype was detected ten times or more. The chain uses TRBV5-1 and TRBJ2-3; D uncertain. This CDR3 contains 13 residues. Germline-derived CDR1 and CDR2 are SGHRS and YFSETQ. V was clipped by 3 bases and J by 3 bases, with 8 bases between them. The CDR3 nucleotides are TGCGCCAGCAGCTCCCCTCCGACAGATACGCAGTATTTT. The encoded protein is CASSSPPTDTQYF.

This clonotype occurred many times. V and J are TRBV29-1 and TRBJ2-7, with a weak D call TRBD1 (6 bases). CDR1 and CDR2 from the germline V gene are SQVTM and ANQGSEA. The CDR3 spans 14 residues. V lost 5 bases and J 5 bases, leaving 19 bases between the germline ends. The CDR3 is CSVSQGGHGNEQYF. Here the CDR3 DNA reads TGCAGCGTTTCCCAAGGGGGTCACGGGAACGAGCAGTACTTC.